This T cell receptor beta chain derives from a study of blood T cell repertoires in COVID-19. The overall study: T cells, B-cell-depleted T cells, or PBMCs supplied cDNA or gDNA.

The germline gives CDR1 KGHSH, CDR2 LQKENI. CDR3 size: 15 residues. Clones were read by immunoSEQ multiplex PCR, and TCRdb kept only the in-frame ones, dropping some. Among about 180,000 clones listed, roughly nine tenths were seen once. In regard to this clone: One end of the junction is discordant with germline, which a read error may explain.

This rearrangement joins TRBV18 to TRBJ1-6; D remains ambiguous. The receptor's source is a man aged 70-80 years with active or convalescent COVID-19. The specimen was peripheral blood. The CDR3 DNA is TGTGTCAGCTCACCCTCCTCAGATTATAATTCACCCCTCCACTTT. Translated, it gives CVSSPSSDYNSPLHF.